The rows below give T cell receptor beta chains drawn from one sample of a study of early T cells in non-severe SARS-CoV-2 infection. TCRdb itself ran the 5' RACE reads through MiXCR, one entry per CDR3 protein. The sample lists about 19,000 distinct CDR3 sequences; 4.2% were seen once. Sequencing input: whole blood. These receptors were obtained from an adult who was a healthcare worker with PCR-confirmed SARS-CoV-2 infection or an uninfected control (not recorded which). Each CDR3 is given with its conserved first and last residue. D genes are given only for firm matches. Size is omitted from some rows. Given values are once, few, many or a class for expanded clones.

d_call j_call clone_size v_call cdr3_aa cdr3_nt
- TRBJ2-7 medium-sized TRBV7-2 CASSSQRTYEQYF TGTGCCAGCAGCTCCCAGCGAACCTACGAGCAGTACTTC
TRBD1 TRBJ1-2 many TRBV6-4 CASSAFTGAYGYTF TGTGCCAGCAGTGCCTTCACAGGGGCCTATGGCTACACCTTC
- TRBJ1-1 many TRBV7-2 CASSFTRIGAFF TGTGCCAGCAGCTTCACGCGTATCGGAGCTTTCTTT
TRBD1 TRBJ2-5 - TRBV7-2 CASSQAGTETGDQYF TGTGCCAGCAGTCAAGCTGGGACAGAAACTGGGGACCAGTACTTC
- TRBJ2-2 many TRBV6-2/TRBV6-3 CASTILGGFNTGELFF TGTGCCAGCACAATCCTAGGAGGATTTAACACCGGGGAGCTGTTTTTT
- TRBJ1-1 many TRBV7-2 CASSLSVWTEAFF TGTGCCAGCAGCTTGTCCGTGTGGACTGAAGCTTTCTTT
TRBD2 TRBJ2-3 many TRBV19 CASSWTSGGAGTQYF TGTGCCAGTAGTTGGACTAGCGGGGGGGCCGGCACGCAGTATTTT
TRBD2 TRBJ2-2 many TRBV7-6 CASSFTGLASGELFF TGTGCCAGCAGCTTCACGGGACTAGCTTCCGGGGAGCTGTTTTTT
- TRBJ1-1 many TRBV9 CASSAIFTGTEAFF TGTGCCAGCAGCGCTATCTTTACAGGGACTGAAGCTTTCTTT
- TRBJ2-7 - TRBV6-8 CASTSGGGPSEQYF TGTGCCAGCACTTCTGGGGGCGGGCCTTCTGAGCAGTACTTC
- TRBJ2-1 many TRBV7-2 CASTPQTDPLRNEQFF TGTGCCAGCACGCCCCAGACAGATCCCTTGAGGAATGAGCAGTTCTTC
- TRBJ1-2 many TRBV11-2 CASSLVPPRQAERGYTF TGTGCCAGCAGCTTGGTACCCCCCCGGCAGGCAGAACGTGGCTACACCTTC
- TRBJ2-7 many TRBV7-6 CASSLAGPPYEQYF TGTGCCAGCAGCTTAGCGGGGCCACCCTACGAGCAGTACTTC
TRBD2 TRBJ2-3 - TRBV7-8 CASSLEAGGGTDTQYF TGTGCCAGCAGCTTAGAGGCGGGGGGAGGCACAGATACGCAGTATTTT
- TRBJ1-2 many TRBV6-2/TRBV6-3 CASTEQINYGYTF TGTGCCAGCACCGAACAGATTAACTATGGCTACACCTTC
- TRBJ2-3 few TRBV12-3/TRBV12-4 CASSLRGDFTDTQYF TGTGCCAGCAGTTTAAGGGGGGATTTCACAGATACGCAGTATTTT
- TRBJ2-1 medium-sized TRBV6-1 CASSEETGAYNEQFF TGTGCCAGCAGTGAAGAGACGGGGGCGTACAATGAGCAGTTCTTC
TRBD2 TRBJ2-3 many TRBV10-1 CASKGISGGAAEADTQYF TGCGCCAGCAAGGGGATTAGCGGGGGGGCAGCAGAAGCAGATACGCAGTATTTT
- TRBJ2-1 many TRBV11-2 CASSSDRSQFF TGTGCCAGCAGCTCAGACAGGTCACAGTTCTTC
- TRBJ2-3 many TRBV12-3/TRBV12-4 CASSFGDSPDTQYF TGTGCCAGCAGTTTTGGGGACTCACCAGATACGCAGTATTTT
- TRBJ2-4 many TRBV11-2 CASSPRGGGENIQYF TGTGCCAGCAGTCCAAGAGGGGGAGGGGAAAACATTCAGTACTTC
TRBD1 TRBJ2-1 medium-sized TRBV7-8 CASKRGLSWNEQFF TGTGCCAGCAAGAGGGGGCTTTCGTGGAATGAGCAGTTCTTC
- TRBJ2-1 many TRBV21-1 CASSKAPTRLLNEQFF TGTGCCAGCAGCAAAGCCCCAACGCGGCTGTTGAATGAGCAGTTCTTC
TRBD1 TRBJ1-2 - TRBV7-8 CASSYPGTGGFGGYTF TGTGCCAGCAGCTACCCAGGGACAGGGGGCTTTGGTGGCTACACCTTC
- TRBJ2-7 - TRBV27 CASQTGPAREQYF TGTGCCAGCCAAACAGGTCCAGCGAGGGAGCAGTACTTC
- TRBJ2-7 - TRBV20-1 CSARVTRGPRRNEQYF TGCAGTGCTAGAGTAACCAGGGGACCGAGGAGGAACGAGCAGTACTTC